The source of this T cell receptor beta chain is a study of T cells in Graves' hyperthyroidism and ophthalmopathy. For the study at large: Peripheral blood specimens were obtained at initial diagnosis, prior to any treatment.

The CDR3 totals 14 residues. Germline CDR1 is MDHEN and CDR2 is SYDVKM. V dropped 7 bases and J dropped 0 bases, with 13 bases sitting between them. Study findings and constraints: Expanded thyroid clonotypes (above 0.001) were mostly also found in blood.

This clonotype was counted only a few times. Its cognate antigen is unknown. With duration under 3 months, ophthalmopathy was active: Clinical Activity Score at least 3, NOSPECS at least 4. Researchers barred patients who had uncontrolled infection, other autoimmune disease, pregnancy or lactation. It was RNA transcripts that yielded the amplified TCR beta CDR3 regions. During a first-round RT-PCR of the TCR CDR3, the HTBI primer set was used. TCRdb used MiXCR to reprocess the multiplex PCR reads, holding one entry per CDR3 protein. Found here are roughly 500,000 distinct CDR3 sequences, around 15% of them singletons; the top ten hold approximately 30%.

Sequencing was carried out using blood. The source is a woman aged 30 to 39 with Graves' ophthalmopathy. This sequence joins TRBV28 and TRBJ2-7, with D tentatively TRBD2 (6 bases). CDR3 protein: CASTRGYLSYEQYF. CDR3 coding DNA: TGTGCCAGCACGCGGGGCTACCTCTCCTACGAGCAGTACTTC.